Below, 4 T cell receptor beta chains from the same sample are listed, as sequenced in a study of T cells of healthy individuals. TCRdb re-derived calls from the 5' RACE reads in MiXCR, one entry per CDR3 protein. The sample records about 96,000 distinct CDR3 sequences, 15% to 20% being singletons. The receptors originated from a human donor in good health.

Comments on this clonotype: At one end, the junction sequence differs from germline, possibly due to a read error. This rearrangement joins TRBV20-1 to TRBJ2-1; D is unresolved. Germline V gives CDR1 DFQATT, CDR2 SNEGSKA (reference sequence). CDR3 length: 21 residues. Written as DNA, the CDR3 is TGCAGTGCTAGAGCACATTCCCCGGCTCGCGACGACCCTTACATTTACAATAAGCAGTTCTTC. It encodes CSARAHSPARDDPYIYNKQFF.

The chain combines TRBV6-1 with TRBJ2-3; no clear D. CDR1 is MNHNS and CDR2 is SASEGT in the germline V gene. This CDR3 is 12 amino acids long. V was clipped by 0 bases and J by 6 bases, with 4 bases between them. This chain's CDR3 is CASSEAGDTQYF. CDR3 sequence (DNA): TGTGCCAGCAGTGAAGCAGGGGATACGCAGTATTTT.

This clonotype was seen only a few times. The chain joins TRBV12-3 or TRBV12-4 to TRBJ1-5, with unresolved D. CDR3 length equals 15 residues. Trimming stripped 4 bases from V and 3 bases from J, with 13 bases between. The CDR3 reads CASSSSPGSNQPQHF. The CDR3 DNA sequence: TGTGCCAGCAGTTCCTCCCCAGGTTCCAATCAGCCCCAGCATTTT.

This clonotype came up a few times. This rearrangement joins TRBV3-2 to TRBJ2-4; the table gives TRBD1 as D, unverified against the DNA. TRBV3-2 is designated a pseudogene. The CDR3 totals 16 residues. CDR3 bases: TGTGCCAGCAGCCAGGGACAGAATCTAGCCAAAAACATTCAGTACTTC. This translates into CASSQGQNLAKNIQYF.